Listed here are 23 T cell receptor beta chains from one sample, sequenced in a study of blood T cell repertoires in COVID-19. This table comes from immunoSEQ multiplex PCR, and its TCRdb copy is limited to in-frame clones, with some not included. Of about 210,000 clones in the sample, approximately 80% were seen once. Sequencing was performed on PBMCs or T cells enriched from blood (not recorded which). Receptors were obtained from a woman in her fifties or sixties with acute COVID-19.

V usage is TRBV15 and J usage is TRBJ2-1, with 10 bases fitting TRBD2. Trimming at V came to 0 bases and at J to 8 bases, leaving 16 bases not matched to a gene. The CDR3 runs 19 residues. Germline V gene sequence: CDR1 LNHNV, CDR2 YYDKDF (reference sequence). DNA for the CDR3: TGTGCCACCAGCAGAGACTTACGCTTAGCGGGAGGAATGGTCGATGAGCAGTTCTTC. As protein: CATSRDLRLAGGMVDEQFF. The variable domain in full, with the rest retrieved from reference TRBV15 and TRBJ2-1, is DAMVIQNPRYQVTQFGKPVTLSCSQTLNHNVMYWYQQKSSQAPKLLFHYYDKDFNNEADTPDNFQSRRPNTSFCFLDIRSPGLGDTAMYLCATSRDLRLAGGMVDEQFFGPGTRLTVL.

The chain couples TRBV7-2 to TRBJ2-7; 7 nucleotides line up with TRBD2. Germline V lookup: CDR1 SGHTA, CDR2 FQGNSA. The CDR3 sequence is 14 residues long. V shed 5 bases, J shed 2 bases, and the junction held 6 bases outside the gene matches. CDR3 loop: CASSLSGNTYEQYF. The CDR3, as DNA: TGTGCCAGCAGCCTAAGCGGGAACACCTACGAGCAGTACTTC.

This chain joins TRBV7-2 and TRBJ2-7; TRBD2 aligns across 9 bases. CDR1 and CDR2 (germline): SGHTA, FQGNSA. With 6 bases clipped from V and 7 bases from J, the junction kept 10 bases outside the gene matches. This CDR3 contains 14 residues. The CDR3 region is CASRLTSGPGEQYF. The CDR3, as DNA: TGTGCCAGCAGGTTAACTAGCGGGCCGGGGGAGCAGTACTTC. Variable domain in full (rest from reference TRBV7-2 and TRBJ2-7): GAGVSQSPSNKVTEKGKDVELRCDPISGHTALYWYRQSLGQGLEFLIYFQGNSAPDKSGLPSDRFSAERTGGSVSTLTIQRTQQEDSAVYLCASRLTSGPGEQYFGPGTRLTVT.

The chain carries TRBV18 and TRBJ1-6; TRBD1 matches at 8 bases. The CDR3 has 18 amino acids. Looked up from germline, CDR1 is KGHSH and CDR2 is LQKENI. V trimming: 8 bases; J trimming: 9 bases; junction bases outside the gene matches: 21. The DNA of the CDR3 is TGTGCCAGCGCGCAGATTGTTCAAAACAGGGGGATAGGTTCACCCCTCCACTTT. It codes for CASAQIVQNRGIGSPLHF. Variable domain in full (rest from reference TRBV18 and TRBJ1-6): NAGVMQNPRHLVRRRGQEARLRCSPMKGHSHVYWYRQLPEEGLKFMVYLQKENIIDESGMPKERFSAEFPKEGPSILRIQQVVRGDSAAYFCASAQIVQNRGIGSPLHFGNGTRLTVT.

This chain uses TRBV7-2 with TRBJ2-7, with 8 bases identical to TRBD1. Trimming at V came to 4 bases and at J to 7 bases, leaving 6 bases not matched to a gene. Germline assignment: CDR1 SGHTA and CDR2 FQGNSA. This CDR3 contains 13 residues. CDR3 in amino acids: CASSSGGGLEQYF. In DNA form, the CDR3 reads TGTGCCAGCAGCTCAGGGGGCGGATTGGAGCAGTACTTC.

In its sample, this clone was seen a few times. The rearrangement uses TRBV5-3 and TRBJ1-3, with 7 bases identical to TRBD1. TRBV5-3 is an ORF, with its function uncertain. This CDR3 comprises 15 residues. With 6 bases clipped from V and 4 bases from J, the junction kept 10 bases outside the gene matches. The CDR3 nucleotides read TGTGCCAGAAATACTCCGAGGGGGCGAGGAAACACCATATATTTT. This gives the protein CARNTPRGRGNTIYF.

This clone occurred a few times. For the CDR3, the DNA is TGTGCCAGCAGTTTACTACCGGGACAGGGCTACGAGCAGTACTTC. Translated: CASSLLPGQGYEQYF. The rearrangement uses TRBV6-5 and TRBJ2-7; TRBD1 agrees at 9 bases. In germline, CDR1 is MNHEY, CDR2 SVGAGI. The CDR3 totals 15 residues. The J segment lost 3 bases and the V segment lost 4 bases, leaving 7 bases of the junction unmatched.

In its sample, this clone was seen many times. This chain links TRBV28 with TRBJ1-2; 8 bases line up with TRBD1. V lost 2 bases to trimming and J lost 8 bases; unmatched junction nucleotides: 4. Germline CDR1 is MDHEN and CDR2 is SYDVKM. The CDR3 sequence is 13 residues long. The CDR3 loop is CASSLGQGRGYTF. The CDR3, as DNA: TGTGCCAGCAGTTTAGGACAGGGTAGAGGCTACACCTTC.

CDR3 nucleotides: TGTGCCAGCTCACCAACTGAGAGTACGCAGTATTTT. Translation: CASSPTESTQYF. This chain links TRBV18 with TRBJ2-3, with D unclear. The germline V gene has CDR1 KGHSH and CDR2 LQKENI. The CDR3 has 12 amino acids. The V gene lost 2 bases and the J gene lost 8 bases, with 8 bases spanning the gap.

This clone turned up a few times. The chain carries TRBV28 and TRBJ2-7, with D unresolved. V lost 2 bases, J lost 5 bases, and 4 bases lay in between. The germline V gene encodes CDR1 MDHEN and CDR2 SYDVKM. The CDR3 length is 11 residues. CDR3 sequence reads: CASSLIDEQYF. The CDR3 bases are TGTGCCAGCAGTTTAATCGACGAGCAGTACTTC.

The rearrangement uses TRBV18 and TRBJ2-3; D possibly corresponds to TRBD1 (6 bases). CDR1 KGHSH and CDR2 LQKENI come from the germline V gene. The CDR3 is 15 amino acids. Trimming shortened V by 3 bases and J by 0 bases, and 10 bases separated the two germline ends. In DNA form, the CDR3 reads TGTGCCAGCTCACCCCAGGGGTTTAGCACAGATACGCAGTATTTT. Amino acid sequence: CASSPQGFSTDTQYF.

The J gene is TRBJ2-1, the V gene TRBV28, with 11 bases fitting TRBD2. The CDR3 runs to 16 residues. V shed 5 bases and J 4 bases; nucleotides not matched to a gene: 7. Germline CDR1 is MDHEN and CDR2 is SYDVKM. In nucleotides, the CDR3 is TGTGCCAGCAGTATAACTAGCGGGAGTATATACAATGAGCAGTTCTTC. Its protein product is CASSITSGSIYNEQFF. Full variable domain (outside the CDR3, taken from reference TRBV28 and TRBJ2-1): DVKVTQSSRYLVKRTGEKVFLECVQDMDHENMFWYRQDPGLGLRLIYFSYDVKMKEKGDIPEGYSVSREKKERFSLILESASTNQTSMYLCASSITSGSIYNEQFFGPGTRLTVL.

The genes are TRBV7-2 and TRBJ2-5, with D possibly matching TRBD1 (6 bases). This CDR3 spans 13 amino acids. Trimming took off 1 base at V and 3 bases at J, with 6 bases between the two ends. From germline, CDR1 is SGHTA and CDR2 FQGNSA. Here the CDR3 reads CASSLGTEETQYF. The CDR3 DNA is TGTGCCAGCAGCTTAGGGACAGAAGAGACCCAGTACTTC.

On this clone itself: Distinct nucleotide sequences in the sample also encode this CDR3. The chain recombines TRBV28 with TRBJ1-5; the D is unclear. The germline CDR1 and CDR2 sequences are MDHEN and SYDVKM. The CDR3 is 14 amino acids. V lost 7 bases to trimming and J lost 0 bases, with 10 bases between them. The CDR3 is CASKGGNSNQPQHF. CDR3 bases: TGTGCCAGCAAGGGAGGGAATAGCAATCAGCCCCAGCATTTT.

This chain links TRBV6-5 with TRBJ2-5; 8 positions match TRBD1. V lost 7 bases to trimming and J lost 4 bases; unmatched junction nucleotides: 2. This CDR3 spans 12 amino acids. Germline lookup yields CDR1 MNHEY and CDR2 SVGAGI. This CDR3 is CASTGQGETQYF. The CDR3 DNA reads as TGTGCCAGCACCGGACAGGGAGAGACCCAGTACTTC.

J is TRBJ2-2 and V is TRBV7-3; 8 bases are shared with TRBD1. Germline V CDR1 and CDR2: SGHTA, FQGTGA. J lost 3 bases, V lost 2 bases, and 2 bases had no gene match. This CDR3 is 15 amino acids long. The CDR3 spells CASSLRQGHTGELFF. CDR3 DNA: TGTGCCAGCAGCTTACGACAGGGGCACACCGGGGAGCTGTTTTTT. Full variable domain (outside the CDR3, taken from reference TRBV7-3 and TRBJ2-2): GAGVSQTPSNKVTEKGKYVELRCDPISGHTALYWYRQSLGQGPEFLIYFQGTGAADDSGLPNDRFFAVRPEGSVSTLKIQRTERGDSAVYLCASSLRQGHTGELFFGEGSRLTVL.

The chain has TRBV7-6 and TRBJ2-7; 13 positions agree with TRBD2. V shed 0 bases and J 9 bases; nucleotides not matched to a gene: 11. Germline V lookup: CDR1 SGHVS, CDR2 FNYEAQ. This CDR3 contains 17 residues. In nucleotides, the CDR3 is TGTGCCAGCAGCTTAGCGGGCACTAGCGGGGGGGTGTATGCGCAGTACTTC. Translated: CASSLAGTSGGVYAQYF.

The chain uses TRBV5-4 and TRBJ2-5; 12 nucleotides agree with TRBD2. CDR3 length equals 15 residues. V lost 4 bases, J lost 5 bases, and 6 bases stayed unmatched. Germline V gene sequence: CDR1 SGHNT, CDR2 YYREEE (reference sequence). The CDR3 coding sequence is TGTGCCAGCAGCGGCGGGACTAGCGGGCCGGAGACCCAGTACTTC. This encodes CASSGGTSGPETQYF.

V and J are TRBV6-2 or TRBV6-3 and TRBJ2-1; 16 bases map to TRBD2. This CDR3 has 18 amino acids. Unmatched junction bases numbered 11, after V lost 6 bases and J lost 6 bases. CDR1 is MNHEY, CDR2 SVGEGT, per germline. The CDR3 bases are TGTGCCAGCAGCCCTGGGACTAGCGGGAGGGTTGGCGTCAATGAGCAGTTCTTC. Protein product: CASSPGTSGRVGVNEQFF.

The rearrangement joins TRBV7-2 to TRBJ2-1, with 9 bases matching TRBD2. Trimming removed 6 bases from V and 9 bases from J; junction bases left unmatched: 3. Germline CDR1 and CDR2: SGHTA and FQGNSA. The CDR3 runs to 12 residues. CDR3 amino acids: CASSSSGVEQFF. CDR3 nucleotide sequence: TGTGCCAGCAGTTCTAGCGGGGTTGAGCAGTTCTTC.

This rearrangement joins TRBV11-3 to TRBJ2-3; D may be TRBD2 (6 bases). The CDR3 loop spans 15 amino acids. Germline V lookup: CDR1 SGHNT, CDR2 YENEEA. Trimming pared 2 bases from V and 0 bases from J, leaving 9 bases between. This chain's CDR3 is CASSLLGGSTDTQYF. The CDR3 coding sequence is TGTGCCAGCAGCTTATTGGGGGGTAGCACAGATACGCAGTATTTT. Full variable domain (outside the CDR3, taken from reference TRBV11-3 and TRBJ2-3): EAGVVQSPRYKIIEKKQPVAFWCNPISGHNTLYWYLQNLGQGPELLIRYENEEAVDDSQLPKDRFSAERLKGVDSTLKIQPAELGDSAVYLCASSLLGGSTDTQYFGPGTRLTVL.

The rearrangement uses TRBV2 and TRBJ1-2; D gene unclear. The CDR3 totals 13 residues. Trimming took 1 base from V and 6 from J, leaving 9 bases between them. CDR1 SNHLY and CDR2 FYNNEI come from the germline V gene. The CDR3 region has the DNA TGTGCCAGCAGTGAAGGGTCAACGGATGGCTACACCTTC. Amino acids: CASSEGSTDGYTF.

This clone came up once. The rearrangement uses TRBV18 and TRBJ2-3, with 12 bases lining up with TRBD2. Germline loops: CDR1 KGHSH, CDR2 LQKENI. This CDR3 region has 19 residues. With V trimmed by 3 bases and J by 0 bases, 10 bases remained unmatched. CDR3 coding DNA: TGTGCCAGCTCACCCGAATACCAGACTAGCGGGGGCAGCACAGATACGCAGTATTTT. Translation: CASSPEYQTSGGSTDTQYF.